This passage covers 10 T cell receptor beta chains from one sample sequenced in a study of blood T cell repertoires in COVID-19. Using immunoSEQ multiplex PCR, the repertoire was profiled, and TCRdb retains in-frame clones only, with some absent. Of around 120,000 clones in the sample, about four fifths are singletons; the top ten hold around a tenth. The specimen sequenced was peripheral blood. The receptors derive from a man aged 40-55 years with active or convalescent COVID-19.

For the CDR3, the DNA is TGTGCCAGCTCTGCCCGAGGACTAAATTCACCCCTCCACTTT. It translates to CASSARGLNSPLHF. V gene TRBV5-6 combines with J gene TRBJ1-6; unclear D gene. Germline V gene data show CDR1 as SGHDT and CDR2 as YYEEEE. The CDR3 contains 14 residues. V lost 7 bases and J 7 bases, leaving 15 bases between the germline ends.

This chain uses TRBV4-2 with TRBJ1-2; 7 bases are a match to TRBD1. Germline CDR1 is LGHNA and CDR2 is YNFKEQ. Losses at the gene ends were 1 base for V and 2 bases for J; bases not matched to a gene: 4. The CDR3 runs to 15 residues. CDR3 loop: CASSQASDRNYGYTF. CDR3 coding DNA: TGTGCCAGCAGCCAAGCGTCGGACAGGAACTATGGCTACACCTTC.

The chain couples TRBV5-6 to TRBJ2-7; 9 positions match TRBD1. The CDR3 is made up of 17 amino acids. The germline V gene has CDR1 SGHDT and CDR2 YYEEEE. J lost 4 bases, V lost 2 bases, and 13 bases had no gene match. CDR3 coding DNA: TGTGCCAGCAGCTTAGGAGTCCCGGGACAGGGATGGTACGAGCAGTACTTC. As protein: CASSLGVPGQGWYEQYF.

This clone was observed a single time. V gene TRBV29-1 combines with J gene TRBJ1-4; D possibly corresponds to TRBD1 (6 bases). The V gene's germline CDR1 is SQVTM and CDR2 ANQGSEA. CDR3 size: 14 residues. V lost 0 bases, J lost 5 bases, and 10 bases lay in between. The CDR3 region is CSVEDRGTNEKLFF. CDR3 in DNA: TGCAGCGTTGAAGACAGGGGCACCAATGAAAAACTGTTTTTT.

J is TRBJ2-2 and V is TRBV3-1 (or the pseudogene TRBV3-2); TRBD2 agrees at 9 bases. Germline V gives CDR1 LGHDT, CDR2 YNNKEL (reference sequence). J lost 1 base, V lost 4 bases, and 4 bases had no gene match. CDR3 length: 16 amino acids. Here the CDR3 reads CASSLKLAGNTGELFF. Written as DNA, the CDR3 is TGTGCCAGCAGCCTCAAACTAGCGGGGAACACCGGGGAGCTGTTTTTT.

V usage is TRBV7-9 and J usage is TRBJ2-7, with 7 bases lining up with TRBD1. The CDR3 covers 14 residues. The germline V gene has CDR1 SEHNR and CDR2 FQNEAQ (reference sequence). V lost 5 bases to trimming and J lost 6 bases; unmatched junction nucleotides: 10. The CDR3 nucleotides read TGTGCCAGCAGCATTAGAATGACAGGGCCCGAGCAGTACTTC. Protein: CASSIRMTGPEQYF.

The CDR3 region is CASKPRGGYTEAFF. CDR3 DNA: TGTGCCAGCAAACCCCGGGGGGGTTACACTGAAGCTTTCTTT. The chain is built from TRBV6-5 and TRBJ1-1, with a possible D match to TRBD1 (5 bases). CDR1 MNHEY and CDR2 SVGAGI come from the germline V gene. Trimming cost V 7 bases and J 3 bases, with 15 bases left between them. The length of the CDR3 is 14 residues.

V usage is TRBV19 and J usage is TRBJ2-1, with a tentative D call TRBD2 (6 bases). Trimming took off 6 bases at V and 0 bases at J, with 9 bases between the two ends. This CDR3 spans 14 amino acids. Germline V gene data show CDR1 as LNHDA and CDR2 as SQIVND (reference sequence). The CDR3 reads CASRGLSSYNEQFF. CDR3 sequence (DNA): TGTGCCAGTAGGGGACTGAGCTCCTACAATGAGCAGTTCTTC.

The J gene is TRBJ2-1, the V gene TRBV11-2; D gene unclear. The V gene lost 4 bases and the J gene lost 8 bases, with 12 bases spanning the gap. Germline assignment: CDR1 SGHAT and CDR2 FQNNGV. CDR3 length: 13 residues. The CDR3 is CASSSLLLYEQFF. The DNA of the CDR3 is TGTGCCAGCAGCTCTCTTCTCCTTTATGAGCAGTTCTTC.

The rearrangement uses TRBV18 and TRBJ1-2; no definite D call. V gave up 1 base and J gave up 0 bases, with 6 bases separating them. This CDR3 spans 14 amino acids. CDR1 and CDR2 from the germline V gene are KGHSH and LQKENI. The CDR3 nucleotides are TGTGCCAGCTCACCACTAGCAGCTAACTATGGCTACACCTTC. Protein sequence: CASSPLAANYGYTF. Based on the CDR3 plus reference TRBV18 and TRBJ1-2, the full variable domain is NAGVMQNPRHLVRRRGQEARLRCSPMKGHSHVYWYRQLPEEGLKFMVYLQKENIIDESGMPKERFSAEFPKEGPSILRIQQVVRGDSAAYFCASSPLAANYGYTFGSGTRLTVV.